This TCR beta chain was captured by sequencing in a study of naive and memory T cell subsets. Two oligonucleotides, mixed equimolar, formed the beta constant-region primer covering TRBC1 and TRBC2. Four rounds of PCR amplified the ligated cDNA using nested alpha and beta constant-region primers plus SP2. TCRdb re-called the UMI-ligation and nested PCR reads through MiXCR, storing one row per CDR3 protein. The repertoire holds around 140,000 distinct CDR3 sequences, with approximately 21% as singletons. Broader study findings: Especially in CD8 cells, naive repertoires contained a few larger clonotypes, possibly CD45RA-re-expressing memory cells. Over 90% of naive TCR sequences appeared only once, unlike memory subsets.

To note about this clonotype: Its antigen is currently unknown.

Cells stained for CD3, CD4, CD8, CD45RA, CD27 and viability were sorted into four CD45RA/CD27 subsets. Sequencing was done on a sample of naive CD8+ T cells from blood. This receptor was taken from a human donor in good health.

The CDR3, as DNA: TGTGCCAGCAGTTGCCCGATGAACGGCCAGGCAAAGCTTTACGAGCAGTACTTC. It codes for CASSCPMNGQAKLYEQYF. The chain is built from TRBV6-2 or TRBV6-3 and TRBJ2-7, with unresolved D. Germline V CDR1 and CDR2: MNHEY, SVGEGT. The length of the CDR3 is 18 residues. V was shortened by 4 bases and J by 4 bases, with 26 bases between the two germline ends.